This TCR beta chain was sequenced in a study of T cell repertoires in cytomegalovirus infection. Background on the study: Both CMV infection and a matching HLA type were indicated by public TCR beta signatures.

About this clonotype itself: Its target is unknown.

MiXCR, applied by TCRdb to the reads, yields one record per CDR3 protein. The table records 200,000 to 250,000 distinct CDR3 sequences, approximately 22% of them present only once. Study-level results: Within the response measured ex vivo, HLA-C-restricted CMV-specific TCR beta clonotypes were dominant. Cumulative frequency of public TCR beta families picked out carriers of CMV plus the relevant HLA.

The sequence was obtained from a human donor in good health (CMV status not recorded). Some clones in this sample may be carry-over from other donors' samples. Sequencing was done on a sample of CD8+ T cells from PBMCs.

The CDR3 sequence is CASSLEAGGSQYF. CDR3 in DNA: TGTGCCAGCAGCCTGGAGGCGGGAGGATCGCAGTATTTT. This sequence joins TRBV7-9 and TRBJ2-3, with TRBD2 identical over 8 bases. CDR1 and CDR2 from the germline V gene are SEHNR and FQNEAQ (reference sequence). V trimming: 5 bases; J trimming: 10 bases; junction bases outside the gene matches: 8. This CDR3 region has 13 residues.